Sequencing of this T cell receptor (beta chain) was carried out in a study of shared clonotypes between healthy human individuals (dated by TCRdb to 2020 to 2022). Some background on the complete study: The cohort comprised two women and a few men aged 18 to 49 years. For each donor, CD4 naive and CD4 memory were each given three plates, CD8 naive was given two plates, and CD8 memory was given one plate. Libraries were prepared and TCR repertoires were sequenced by different laboratories using diverse techniques, in order to increase sequencing depth and limit assay-specific biases. To estimate repertoire size and how much clonotype sharing occurs between individuals, the study deeply sequenced the blood TCR repertoires of several healthy adults. Each donor's leukapheresis produced roughly between about 0.8 and 8.9 billion PBMCs. General conclusions and limits of the study: When a few donors were compared, the shared fraction of clonotypes was 5% to 6.5% for naive CD4, over 3% for naive CD8, about 2.4% for memory CD4, and 0.4% for memory CD8. Because the study included a small number of donors, the genetic and exposure-history diversity represented was limited. Pairwise subsampling indicated that sequencing depth was expected to affect the degree of clonotype sharing among donors. Higher generation probabilities were observed for clonotypes shared by all four sorted-subset donors than for non-shared clonotypes. Naive subsets generally had larger estimated clonotype richness than memory subsets. Rarefaction of sorted-subset datasets indicated incomplete sequencing despite the large sequencing depth. Sampling was restricted to blood, and TCR repertoires in tissue are likely to differ from TCR repertoires in blood.

Including cysteine and phenylalanine, the CDR3 has 17 amino acids. Of the read, only the CDR3 DNA is kept; its 51 bases are in frame from base 1. On this clone itself: There is no known antigen for this receptor. Within one base of it there is no much larger clone, and no base qualities were kept.

Using the deep immunoSEQ assay, multiplex PCR amplified TCR CDR3 regions from genomic DNA. Extracted genomic DNA from each cell subset was distributed evenly across all wells of several immunoSEQ 96-well plates, and each plate was treated as a replicate. For sorted subsets, each replicate PCR was loaded with 200 ng genomic DNA, equivalent to about 33,000 T cell genomes. The purified libraries were quantified using a Qubit 3.0 fluorometer, sized with a Bioanalyzer 2100, and then quantified again using the KAPA Library Quantification kit. Each immunoSEQ 96-well plate was sequenced on its own single-read 150-cycle Illumina NextSeq 550 flow cell. The authors' pipeline ran thus. Because only junctional sequences without quality scores were contained in the immunoSEQ output, filtering matching that applied to full-length reads could not be performed. Sequences were annotated with PyIR, a Python wrapper for IgBLAST v1.9, using IMGT germline references to assign V/J genes and CDR3. Reads were removed for weak V/J assignments (E-value above 1e-6), missing CDR3, stop codons, out-of-frame junctions, or ambiguous translated residues. V3J clonotypes were defined as sequences sharing the same inferred V gene, J gene, and CDR3 amino acid sequence. To compute the percentage overlap between repertoires, the number of shared unique clonotypes was divided by the size of the smaller repertoire. Repertoire richness was assessed with RTK rarefaction, the Chao1 estimator, and Recon v2.1 estimates of unobserved clonotypes. Generation probabilities for all TCRbeta clonotypes obtained by the gDNA method from several donors were computed using OLGA. What TCRdb holds here is the immuneACCESS table cut down to in-frame rearrangements. Part of the clones is not present; checked against another copy, under half of the missing clones reflect an unresolved V gene, and the others are unexplained. The D gene and trimming were derived from the DNA, and the V and J assignments and clone size from that table. In all, the sample holds 2 million to 2.5 million clones, and around 92% of those were seen once. Around 0.4% of the sample rests with the top ten.

Healthy HIV-negative adults with no recently reported acute infections or vaccinations were included as donors. All donors were Caucasian adults living in Nashville, Tennessee, USA. CD4+ T cells were enriched through magnetic negative selection, after which naive cells were positively selected on CD45RA and the remaining negative fraction served as the memory subset. Blood was obtained by leukapheresis, after which PBMCs were separated by Ficoll-Histopaque density gradient centrifugation and cryopreserved in liquid nitrogen vapor phase. Purity and quantity of every magnetically sorted T cell population were checked by analytical flow cytometry. Each sorted fraction had its genomic DNA isolated and then quantified by UV absorbance on a Nanodrop 2000c.

The origin of this receptor is a man between 18 and 29 years old in good health. Some clones in this sample may be carry-over from other donors' samples. In this chain, TRBV12-2 is recombined with TRBJ2-2; TRBD2, the table's D call, was not compared with the DNA. TRBV12-2 is recorded as a pseudogene. The sequencing input was naive CD4+ T cells from PBMCs. What the cell subset or site label conveys for this sample: CD45RA+ positively selected. The CDR3 corresponds to CASRLLLEAGFAGELFF. The DNA sequence is as follows: TGTGCAAGTCGCCTCCTTCTCGAGGCGGGATTCGCCGGGGAGCTGTTTTTT.